These 13 T cell receptor beta chains originate from one sample sequenced in a study of blood T cell repertoires in COVID-19. The assay was immunoSEQ multiplex PCR, and TCRdb's table has in-frame clones only and misses some. This repertoire shows 350,000 to 450,000 clones, around 90% found once; its top ten account for roughly 1.2%. The sample taken for sequencing was peripheral blood. The receptors here all came from a man in his forties with acute or convalescent COVID-19.

The CDR3 DNA follows: TGTGCCAGCAGCGCACAGGGGAACACTGAAGCTTTCTTT. Its translation: CASSAQGNTEAFF. This chain links TRBV9 with TRBJ1-1; D might be TRBD1 (6 bases). Germline CDR1 and CDR2: SGDLS and YYNGEE. CDR3 length: 13 amino acids. The V and J ends lost 3 bases and 1 base respectively, with 7 bases between them.

This chain connects TRBV5-1 to TRBJ2-2; possible D gene TRBD2, 5 bases. The germline V gene has CDR1 SGHRS and CDR2 YFSETQ. The CDR3 consists of 14 residues. V lost 4 bases to trimming and J lost 7 bases, with 14 bases between them. Here the CDR3 reads CASSLIRGVGELFF. Here the CDR3 DNA reads TGCGCCAGCAGCCTTATTCGGGGTGTCGGGGAGCTGTTTTTT.

The V call is TRBV14, the J call TRBJ2-3; possibly TRBD2 for D (6 bases). CDR3 length: 16 residues. Germline loops: CDR1 SGHDN, CDR2 FVKESK. V lost 2 bases, J lost 2 bases, and 14 bases lay in between. CDR3 nucleotide sequence: TGTGCCAGCAGCCAAAGTGGGGGGTTTCTCACAGATACGCAGTATTTT. Its protein is CASSQSGGFLTDTQYF.

This clone has a single count. This chain links TRBV4-1 with TRBJ1-1; a weak D match, TRBD1 (5 bases). Germline V gene lookup returns CDR1 MGHRA and CDR2 YSYEKL. Trimming cost V 1 base and J 0 bases, with 6 bases left between them. The CDR3 has 14 amino acids. DNA of the CDR3: TGCGCCAGCAGCCAAGGGGGCCTGAACACTGAAGCTTTCTTT. This sequence encodes CASSQGGLNTEAFF.

This chain links TRBV5-4 with TRBJ1-5; a weak D match, TRBD1 (6 bases). The CDR3 extends over 13 amino acids. Germline CDR1 SGHNT, CDR2 YYREEE (reference sequence). Trimming removed 4 bases from V and 11 bases from J, with 16 bases in between. The CDR3 DNA reads as TGTGCCAGCAGCGCCGACAGGAGCGGGGCCCAGCATTTT. The encoded protein is CASSADRSGAQHF.

In this sample, this clone turned up once. The CDR3: CAWSVGQLGGYTF. Here the CDR3 DNA reads TGTGCCTGGAGTGTCGGACAGCTAGGTGGCTACACCTTC. V usage is TRBV30 and J usage is TRBJ1-2; perhaps TRBD1 as D (6 bases). CDR1 and CDR2 from the germline V gene are GTSNPN and SVGIG (reference sequence). Trimming removed 0 bases from V and 7 bases from J, with 12 bases in between. This CDR3 comprises 13 residues.

The V and J genes are TRBV11-1 and TRBJ1-2; 7 bases align to TRBD1. The CDR3 covers 13 residues. V shed 6 bases and J 5 bases; nucleotides not matched to a gene: 6. Germline CDR1 is SGHAT and CDR2 is FQDESV (reference sequence). CDR3 nucleotides: TGTGCCAGCAGTCGCGGGACAGAATATGGCTACACCTTC. Protein sequence: CASSRGTEYGYTF. The variable domain in full, with the rest retrieved from reference TRBV11-1 and TRBJ1-2, is EAEVAQSPRYKITEKSQAVAFWCDPISGHATLYWYRQILGQGPELLVQFQDESVVDDSQLPKDRFSAERLKGVDSTLKIQPAELGDSAMYLCASSRGTEYGYTFGSGTRLTVV.

The chain combines TRBV7-3 with TRBJ2-1; the match to TRBD1 covers 8 bases. Germline V gene lookup returns CDR1 SGHTA and CDR2 FQGTGA. The CDR3 sequence is 16 residues long. The J segment lost 4 bases and the V segment lost 5 bases, leaving 10 bases of the junction unmatched. In DNA form, the CDR3 reads TGTGCCAGCAGCGCAAGGACAGGGCATTCGTACAATGAGCAGTTCTTC. Translation: CASSARTGHSYNEQFF.

The chain joins TRBV7-6 to TRBJ2-3; no reliable D call. V lost 1 base and J 3 bases, leaving 8 bases between the germline ends. CDR3 length: 14 residues. Looked up from germline, CDR1 is SGHVS and CDR2 is FNYEAQ. The CDR3 DNA reads TGTGCCAGCAGCTTAGTGACATCAACAGATACGCAGTATTTT. This codes for CASSLVTSTDTQYF. The whole variable domain, filled in from reference TRBV7-6 and TRBJ2-3, reads GAGVSQSPRYKVTKRGQDVALRCDPISGHVSLYWYRQALGQGPEFLTYFNYEAQQDKSGLPNDRFSAERPEGSISTLTIQRTEQRDSAMYRCASSLVTSTDTQYFGPGTRLTVL.

This clone was seen a few times. The J gene is TRBJ2-3, the V gene TRBV27, with 7 bases that match TRBD1. Germline CDR1 and CDR2: MNHEY and SMNVEV (reference sequence). The CDR3 contains 15 residues. V was clipped by 4 bases and J by 2 bases; unmatched bases: 6. CDR3 nucleotide sequence: TGTGCCAGCAGTTACCAGGGGGTGAACACAGATACGCAGTATTTT. Its translation is CASSYQGVNTDTQYF.

The rearrangement uses TRBV7-3 and TRBJ2-3, with TRBD2 matching over 10 bases. In germline, CDR1 is SGHTA, CDR2 FQGTGA. The V and J ends lost 5 bases and 6 bases, in that order; junction bases with no gene match: 8. The CDR3 contains 15 residues. CDR3 nucleotides: TGTGCCAGCAGCACCCTAGCGGGAGTGGACGATACGCAGTATTTT. It yields the protein CASSTLAGVDDTQYF.

The chain combines TRBV2 with TRBJ2-2; TRBD2 agrees at 8 bases. V was clipped by 7 bases and J by 4 bases; unmatched bases: 5. CDR1 SNHLY and CDR2 FYNNEI come from the germline V gene. This CDR3 is built from 14 residues. CDR3 residues: CASIGTRSTGELFF. CDR3 bases: TGTGCCAGCATCGGGACTAGATCCACCGGGGAGCTGTTTTTT.

CDR3 sequence: CASSETQAEAFF. CDR3 DNA sequence: TGTGCCAGCAGCGAGACACAAGCTGAAGCTTTCTTT. The chain links TRBV5-6 to TRBJ1-1; D uncertain. This CDR3 contains 12 residues. Germline CDR1 SGHDT, CDR2 YYEEEE. Trimming removed 4 bases at V and 6 bases at J, with 10 bases between.